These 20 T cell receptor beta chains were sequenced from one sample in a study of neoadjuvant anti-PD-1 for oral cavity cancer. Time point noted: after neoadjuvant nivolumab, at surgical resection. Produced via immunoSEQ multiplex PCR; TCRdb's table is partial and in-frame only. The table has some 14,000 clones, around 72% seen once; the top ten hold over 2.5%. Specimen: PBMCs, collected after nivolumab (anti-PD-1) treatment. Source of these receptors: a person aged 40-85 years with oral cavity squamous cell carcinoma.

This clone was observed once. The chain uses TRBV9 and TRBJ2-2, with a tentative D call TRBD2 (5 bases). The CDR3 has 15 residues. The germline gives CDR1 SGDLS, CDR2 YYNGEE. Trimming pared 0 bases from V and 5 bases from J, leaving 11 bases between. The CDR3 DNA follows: TGTGCCAGCAGCGTAGGAGGGAGCGCTACCGGGGAGCTGTTTTTT. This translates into CASSVGGSATGELFF.

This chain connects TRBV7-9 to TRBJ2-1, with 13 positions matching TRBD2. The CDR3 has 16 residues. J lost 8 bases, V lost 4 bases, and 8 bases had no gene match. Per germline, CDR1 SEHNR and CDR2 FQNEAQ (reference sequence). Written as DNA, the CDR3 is TGTGCCAGCAGCTATCAGACTAGCGGGAGGACCGATGAGCAGTTCTTC. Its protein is CASSYQTSGRTDEQFF.

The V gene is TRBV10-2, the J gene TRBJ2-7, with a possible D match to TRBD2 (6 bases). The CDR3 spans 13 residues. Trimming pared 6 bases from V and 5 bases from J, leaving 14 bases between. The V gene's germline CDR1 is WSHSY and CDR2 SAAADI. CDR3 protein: CASREGGGNEQYF. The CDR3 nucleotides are TGCGCCAGCAGAGAGGGAGGAGGGAACGAGCAGTACTTC.

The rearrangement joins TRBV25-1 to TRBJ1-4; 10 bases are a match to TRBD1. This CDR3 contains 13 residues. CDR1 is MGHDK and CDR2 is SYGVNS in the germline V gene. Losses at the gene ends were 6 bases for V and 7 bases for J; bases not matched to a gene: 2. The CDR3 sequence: CASRGTGVEKLFF. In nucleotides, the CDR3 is TGTGCCAGCAGAGGGACAGGGGTTGAAAAACTGTTTTTT.

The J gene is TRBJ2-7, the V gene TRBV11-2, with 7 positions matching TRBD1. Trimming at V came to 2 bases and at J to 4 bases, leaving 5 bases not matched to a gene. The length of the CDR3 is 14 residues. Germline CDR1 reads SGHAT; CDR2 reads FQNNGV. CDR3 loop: CASSLTGTAYEQYF. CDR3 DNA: TGTGCCAGCAGCTTAACCGGGACAGCATACGAGCAGTACTTC.

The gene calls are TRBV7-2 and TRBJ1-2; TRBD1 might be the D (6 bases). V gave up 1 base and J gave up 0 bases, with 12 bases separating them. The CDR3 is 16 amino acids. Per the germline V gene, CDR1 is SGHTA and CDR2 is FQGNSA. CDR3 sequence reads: CASSLVTGQANYGYTF. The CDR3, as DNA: TGTGCCAGCAGCTTAGTGACAGGACAAGCTAACTATGGCTACACCTTC.

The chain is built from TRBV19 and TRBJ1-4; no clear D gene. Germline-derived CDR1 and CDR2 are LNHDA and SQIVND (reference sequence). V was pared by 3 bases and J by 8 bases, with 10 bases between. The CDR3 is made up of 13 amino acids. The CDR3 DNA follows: TGTGCCAGTAGTATCATTCGTGGGGAAAAACTGTTTTTT. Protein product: CASSIIRGEKLFF.

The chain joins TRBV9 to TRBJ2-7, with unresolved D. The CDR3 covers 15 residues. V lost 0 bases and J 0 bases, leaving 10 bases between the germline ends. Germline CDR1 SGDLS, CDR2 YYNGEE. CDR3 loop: CASSVGSVSSYEQYF. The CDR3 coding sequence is TGTGCCAGCAGCGTAGGGAGCGTAAGCTCCTACGAGCAGTACTTC.

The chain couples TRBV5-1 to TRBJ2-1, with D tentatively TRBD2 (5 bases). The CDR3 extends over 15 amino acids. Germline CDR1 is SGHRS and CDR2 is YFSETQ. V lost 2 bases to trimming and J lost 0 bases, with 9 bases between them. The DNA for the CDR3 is TGCGCCAGCAGCTTATCCGACTACTCCTACAATGAGCAGTTCTTC. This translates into CASSLSDYSYNEQFF. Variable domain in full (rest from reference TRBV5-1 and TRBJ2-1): KAGVTQTPRYLIKTRGQQVTLSCSPISGHRSVSWYQQTPGQGLQFLFEYFSETQRNKGNFPGRFSGRQFSNSRSEMNVSTLELGDSALYLCASSLSDYSYNEQFFGPGTRLTVL.

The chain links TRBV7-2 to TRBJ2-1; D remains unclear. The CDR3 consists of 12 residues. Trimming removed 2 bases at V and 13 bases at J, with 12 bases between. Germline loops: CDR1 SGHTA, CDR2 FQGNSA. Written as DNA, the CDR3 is TGTGCCAGCAGCTTATTCCGACTGGAACAGTTCTTC. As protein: CASSLFRLEQFF.

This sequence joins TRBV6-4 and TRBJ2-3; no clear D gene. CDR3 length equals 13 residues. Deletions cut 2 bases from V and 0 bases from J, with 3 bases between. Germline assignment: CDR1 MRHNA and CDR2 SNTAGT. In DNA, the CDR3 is TGTGCCAGCAGTGACGACAGCACAGATACGCAGTATTTT. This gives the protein CASSDDSTDTQYF.

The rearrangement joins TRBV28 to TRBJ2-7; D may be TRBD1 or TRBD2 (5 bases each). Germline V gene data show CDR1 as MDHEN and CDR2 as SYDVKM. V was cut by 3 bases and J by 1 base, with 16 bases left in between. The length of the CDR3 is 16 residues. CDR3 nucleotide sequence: TGTGCCAGCAGTTTTAGGACACCCCGAGGGTCCTACGAGCAGTACTTC. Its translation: CASSFRTPRGSYEQYF. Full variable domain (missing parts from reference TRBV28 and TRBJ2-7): DVKVTQSSRYLVKRTGEKVFLECVQDMDHENMFWYRQDPGLGLRLIYFSYDVKMKEKGDIPEGYSVSREKKERFSLILESASTNQTSMYLCASSFRTPRGSYEQYFGPGTRLTVT.

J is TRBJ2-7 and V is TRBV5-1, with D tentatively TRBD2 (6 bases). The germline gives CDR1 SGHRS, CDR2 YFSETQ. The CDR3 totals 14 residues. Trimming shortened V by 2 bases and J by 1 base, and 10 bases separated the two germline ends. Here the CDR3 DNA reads TGCGCCAGCAGCTTAGGCGGGGCGTCCTACGAGCAGTACTTC. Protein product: CASSLGGASYEQYF.

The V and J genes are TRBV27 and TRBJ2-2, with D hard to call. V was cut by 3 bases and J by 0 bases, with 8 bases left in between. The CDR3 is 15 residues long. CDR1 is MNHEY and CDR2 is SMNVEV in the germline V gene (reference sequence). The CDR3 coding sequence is TGTGCCAGCAGTTTTGCGGTTCCGAACACCGGGGAGCTGTTTTTT. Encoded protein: CASSFAVPNTGELFF.

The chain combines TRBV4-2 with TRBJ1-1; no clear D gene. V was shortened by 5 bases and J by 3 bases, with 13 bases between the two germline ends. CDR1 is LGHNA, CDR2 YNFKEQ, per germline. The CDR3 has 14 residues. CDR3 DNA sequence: TGTGCCAGCAGCTCTGCTCTCCTCGACACTGAAGCTTTCTTT. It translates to CASSSALLDTEAFF.

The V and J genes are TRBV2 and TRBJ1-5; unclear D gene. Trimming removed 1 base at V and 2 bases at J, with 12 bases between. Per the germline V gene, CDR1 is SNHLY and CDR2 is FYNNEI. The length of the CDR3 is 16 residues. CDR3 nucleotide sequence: TGTGCCAGCAGTGAAGAGTCATATGGGGGCAATCAGCCCCAGCATTTT. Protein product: CASSEESYGGNQPQHF.

CDR3 amino acids: CASSFRISVNEQFF. CDR3 DNA sequence: TGTGCCAGCAGTTTTCGGATTAGCGTGAATGAGCAGTTCTTC. The rearrangement uses TRBV27 and TRBJ2-1, with D maybe TRBD2 (5 bases). V lost 3 bases and J lost 7, with 13 bases in between. Germline V gene lookup returns CDR1 MNHEY and CDR2 SMNVEV (reference sequence). CDR3 length equals 14 residues.

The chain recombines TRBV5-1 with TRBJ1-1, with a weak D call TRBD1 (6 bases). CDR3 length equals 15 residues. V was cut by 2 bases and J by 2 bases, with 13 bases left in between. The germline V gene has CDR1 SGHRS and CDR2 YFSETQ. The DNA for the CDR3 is TGCGCCAGCAGCTTTTCAGGGGATCTAAACACTGAAGCTTTCTTT. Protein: CASSFSGDLNTEAFF.

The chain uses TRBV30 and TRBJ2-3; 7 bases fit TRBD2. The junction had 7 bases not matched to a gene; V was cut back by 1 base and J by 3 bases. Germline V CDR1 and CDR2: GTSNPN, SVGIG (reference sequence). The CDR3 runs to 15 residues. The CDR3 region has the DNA TGTGCCTGGAGTGAACGGGGGAGGGGAACAGATACGCAGTATTTT. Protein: CAWSERGRGTDTQYF. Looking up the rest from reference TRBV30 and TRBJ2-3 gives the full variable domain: SQTIHQWPATLVQPVGSPLSLECTVEGTSNPNLYWYRQAAGRGLQLLFYSVGIGQISSEVPQNLSASRPQDRQFILSSKKLLLSDSGFYLCAWSERGRGTDTQYFGPGTRLTVL.

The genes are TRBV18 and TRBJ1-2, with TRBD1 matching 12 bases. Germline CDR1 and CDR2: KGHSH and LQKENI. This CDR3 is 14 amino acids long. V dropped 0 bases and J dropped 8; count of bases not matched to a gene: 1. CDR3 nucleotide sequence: TGTGCCAGCTCACCACCCGGGACAGGGGGCGGCTACACCTTC. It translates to CASSPPGTGGGYTF.